This note documents a single TCR beta chain sequence. CD8+CD57+ cell expansion, shown by flow cytometry, had occurred in the patients selected for sequencing. This entry belongs to a study of CD8+CD57+ T cells in acquired aplastic anemia. Looking at the study overall: DNA from sorted CD4+ and CD8+ cells averaged around 3.2 ug.

This CDR3 region has 14 residues. Germline V CDR1 and CDR2: ENHRY, SYGVKD. Trimming cost V 6 bases and J 8 bases; bases outside gene matches: 6. The template used for profiling TCR beta VDJ and CDR3 was genomic DNA. TCRdb itself ran the reads through MiXCR, one entry per CDR3 protein. The sample shows about 470,000 distinct CDR3 sequences, about a third of them seen only once. The receptor comes from a human donor with aplastic anemia. The sequencing input was sorted CD4+, CD8+, or CD8+CD57+ T cells (not recorded which) from PBMCs. This chain connects TRBV10-3 to TRBJ2-1; TRBD1 matches at 11 bases. CDR3 sequence (DNA): TGTGCCATCAGCTGGACAGGGGGCGGGGATGAGCAGTTCTTC. Amino acids: CAISWTGGGDEQFF.